This entry describes one T cell receptor (beta chain). Its antigen remains undetermined. No per-base quality is available; no much larger clone lies one base away. The sample's time point, from its label and the paper: baseline before oral tofacitinib. Lesional scalp punch biopsies and peripheral blood were obtained from alopecia areata patients. PBMCs were separated by density centrifugation and stained for CD3, CD4 and CD8, after which CD4+ and CD8+ T cells were sorted on a FACSAria. This sample was taken from a study of CD8+ T cells in alopecia areata listed by TCRdb under 2018. The study in broad terms: Treated patients were enrolled in an open-label pilot trial of oral tofacitinib, 5 to 10 mg twice daily, for moderate-to-severe alopecia areata. Biopsies were taken from tofacitinib-treated patients at baseline and at 4 and 24 weeks of treatment, and a later scalp biopsy was taken in several of the tofacitinib-treated patients. Tofacitinib was given for 6 to 18 months, followed by 6 months of follow-up off drug to assess delayed response and recurrence. Scalp clonality was compared among normal scalp (n=4), patchy alopecia areata scalp (n=8), and alopecia totalis/universalis scalp (n=8). immunoSEQ multiplex PCR using 35 Vbeta forward primers and 13 Jbeta reverse primers was used to amplify TCRbeta CDR3 regions. Human TCRbeta sequencing covered scalp tissue and sorted CD4+ and CD8+ peripheral blood T cells from patchy and totalis/universalis alopecia areata patients and healthy controls. RNA came from the PAXgene miRNA kit for fixed scalp, the miRNeasy kit for PBMCs, and the RNeasy kit for mouse skin. To study T cell clonal expansion in alopecia areata, the researchers applied high-throughput TCRbeta sequencing to both the C3H/HeJ mouse model and human patients.

To prepare the library, the immunoSEQ multiplex PCR assay was applied. For TCR sequencing, RNA was extracted from every sample and reverse transcribed into cDNA to serve as template. SuperScript III was used to make first-strand cDNA, primed with a 2:1 mix of oligo-dT and random hexamers. A synthetic immune receptor repertoire was used to gauge amplification bias, and whatever bias remained was removed computationally. The published analysis was carried out like this. Raw reads were preprocessed to remove errors, and CDR3 was defined by IMGT conventions from the conserved cysteine to phenylalanine. Clonality was computed by normalizing Shannon entropy by log2 of the number of productive unique TCRs and subtracting the result from 1. Whether scalp clones were CD4 or CD8 was inferred by matching scalp TCRbeta sequences against CD4 and CD8 repertoires sorted from blood. TCRdb re-hosts the immuneACCESS table, in-frame sequences only. Its copies lack some clones; in the studies checked, an unresolved V gene accounts for under half of them, and the cause for the rest is not known. Clone size and the V and J calls come from that table; the DNA yielded D and trimming. The sample table lists more than 200,000 clones, under 70% of them with a count of one. The ten largest clones add up to about 1.3% of the sample.

Paper-wide results and their limitations: Shared TCR sequences between patients were less evident than in mice, which may be partly attributable to HLA diversity in the patient population. Higher clonality and more expanded CD8+ clones were observed in lesional scalp than in normal scalp, particularly in alopecia totalis/universalis, a finding suggestive of antigenic drive. Resident alphabeta T cells in normal human skin are also sequenced, complicating scalp TCR repertoire analysis, unlike mouse skin dominated by gammadelta T cells.

The germline V gene (reference sequence) provides CDR1 GTSNPN and CDR2 SVGIG. The cysteine opens and the phenylalanine closes a CDR3 of 16 amino acids. Only the CDR3 DNA stays, 48 bases, in frame from base 1. V is clipped by 7 bases and J by 2 bases, and the sequence between their germline boundaries is 21 bases long. This chain is built from TRBV30 and TRBJ2-1, with TRBD2 perhaps the D gene, on 5 matching bases. This material consisted of CD4+ T cells sorted from blood, taken at week 0. The sequence derives from a human donor with alopecia areata. The nucleotides read TGTGCCTCAAGATATAGCGAGAGAGGAGCCTACAATGAGCAGTTCTTC. It specifies CASRYSERGAYNEQFF.